The rows below give T cell receptor beta chains drawn from one sample of a study of OX40 agonist ivuxolimab in advanced cancers. The table came from immunoSEQ multiplex PCR; TCRdb's copy has only in-frame clones and leaves some out. The profile shows around 60,000 clones, 84% of them singletons. The source material was CD4+ or CD8+ T cells sorted from blood, sampled in a trial of the OX40 agonist ivuxolimab. Receptors originate from an adult with an advanced solid tumor such as melanoma, head and neck, liver or kidney cancer. Each CDR3 is given with its conserved first and last residue. The D gene is left open where the match is weak. Clone size is given for some rows only: seen once, a few or many times, or a class if the clone is expanded.

clone_size j_call d_call v_call cdr3_aa cdr3_nt
. TRBJ1-1 . TRBV5-6 CASSTNPRDTEAFF TGTGCCAGCAGCACTAATCCCCGGGACACTGAAGCTTTCTTT
. TRBJ2-6 . TRBV4-3 CASSHRGDFPSGANVLTF TGCGCCAGCAGCCATCGAGGAGATTTCCCCTCTGGGGCCAACGTCCTGACTTTC
. TRBJ2-7 . TRBV5-4 CASSRDRAYEQYF TGTGCCAGCAGTCGGGACCGAGCCTACGAGCAGTACTTC
. TRBJ1-1 . TRBV10-3 CAISESRDGEAFF TGTGCCATCAGTGAATCCAGGGACGGTGAAGCTTTCTTT
. TRBJ2-5 . TRBV5-4 CASTNEGATGVEIQYF TGTGCCAGCACCAACGAAGGAGCGACGGGGGTGGAGATCCAGTACTTC
. TRBJ1-1 . TRBV9 CASSVEQNTEAFF TGTGCCAGCAGCGTAGAACAAAACACTGAAGCTTTCTTT
. TRBJ1-5 . TRBV12-2 CASRLSPGPGRSTNQPQHF TGTGCAAGTCGCTTGTCCCCGGGCCCGGGGAGATCGACCAATCAGCCCCAGCATTTT
. TRBJ2-3 . TRBV5-4 CASSLAASLGDTQYF TGTGCCAGCAGCTTGGCCGCCAGCCTCGGAGATACGCAGTATTTT
. TRBJ2-1 TRBD2 TRBV5-1 CASSLASGDNEQFF TGCGCCAGCAGCCTGGCCAGCGGGGACAATGAGCAGTTCTTC
. TRBJ1-5 TRBD1 TRBV30 CAWAQGPLGQPQHF TGTGCCTGGGCACAGGGGCCGCTGGGGCAGCCCCAGCATTTT
. TRBJ1-2 . TRBV28 CASSLIFQGGYTF TGTGCCAGCAGTTTAATTTTCCAGGGGGGCTACACCTTC
. TRBJ1-2 TRBD1 TRBV6-5 CASSPIGQEGYGYTF TGTGCCAGCAGTCCTATCGGACAGGAAGGCTATGGCTACACCTTC
. TRBJ2-7 . TRBV9 CASSARPGPYEQYF TGTGCCAGCAGCGCTCGACCGGGCCCCTACGAGCAGTACTTC
. TRBJ2-3 . TRBV13 CASSLDSDTQYF TGTGCCAGCAGCTTAGACTCAGATACGCAGTATTTT
. TRBJ2-2 TRBD1 TRBV5-1 CASSKGTDNTGELFF TGCGCCAGCAGCAAAGGGACAGATAACACCGGGGAGCTGTTTTTT
. TRBJ1-4 . TRBV9 CASSAHGAATNEKLFF TGTGCCAGCAGCGCCCACGGGGCCGCAACTAATGAAAAACTGTTTTTT
. TRBJ1-2 TRBD1 TRBV5-4 CASSFDRGHSYGYTF TGTGCCAGCAGCTTTGACAGGGGGCATAGCTATGGCTACACCTTC
. TRBJ2-7 . TRBV7-8 CASSPRDSPSSYEQYF TGTGCCAGCAGCCCGCGCGACAGCCCAAGCTCCTACGAGCAGTACTTC
. TRBJ2-7 TRBD2 TRBV28 CASRGLAGGYEQYF TGTGCCAGCAGGGGGCTAGCGGGAGGCTACGAGCAGTACTTC
. TRBJ2-1 TRBD1 TRBV15 CATSRGTGGNEQFF TGTGCCACCAGCAGAGGGACAGGGGGCAATGAGCAGTTCTTC
. TRBJ1-5 . TRBV6-4 CARFRDGHDNQPQHF TGTGCCAGGTTCCGGGACGGACATGACAATCAGCCCCAGCATTTT
. TRBJ1-1 . TRBV5-1 CASSAGGGAEAFF TGCGCCAGCAGCGCAGGCGGAGGGGCTGAAGCTTTCTTT
few TRBJ2-5 . TRBV20-1 CSAEHQETQYF TGCAGTGCTGAGCACCAAGAGACCCAGTACTTC
. TRBJ1-5 . TRBV12-2 CASRLAPPKGRQPQHF TGTGCAAGTCGCTTAGCTCCACCCAAGGGGCGTCAGCCCCAGCATTTT
. TRBJ1-6 . TRBV4-2 CASSLNREDSPLHF TGTGCCAGCAGCCTTAACAGGGAGGATTCACCCCTCCACTTT
. TRBJ2-1 . TRBV7-2 CASSLLRHEQFF TGTGCCAGCAGCTTACTGCGGCATGAGCAGTTCTTC
. TRBJ1-2 TRBD1 TRBV5-6 CASILTGNYGYTF TGTGCCAGCATCCTGACAGGGAACTATGGCTACACCTTC
. TRBJ2-2 . TRBV29-1 CSGTTQNTGELFF TGCAGCGGTACTACACAGAACACCGGGGAGCTGTTTTTT
. TRBJ1-3 . TRBV6-7 CASSCPGPPSSGNTIYF TGTGCCAGCAGTTGCCCGGGACCGCCGAGCTCTGGAAACACCATATATTTT
. TRBJ2-2 . TRBV28 CASSAPDRDTGELFF TGTGCCAGCAGTGCGCCGGACAGAGACACCGGGGAGCTGTTTTTT
. TRBJ2-5 . TRBV6-1 CASRTEYQETQYF TGTGCCAGCAGGACCGAGTACCAAGAGACCCAGTACTTC
. TRBJ1-1 . TRBV6-5 CASSTTGNTEAFF TGTGCCAGCAGTACGACAGGGAACACTGAAGCTTTCTTT
. TRBJ2-5 . TRBV7-3 CASSEGPYGETQYF TGTGCCAGCAGCGAGGGACCCTACGGAGAGACCCAGTACTTC
. TRBJ2-1 . TRBV29-1 CSAHSGWGEQFF TGCAGCGCACATTCCGGATGGGGTGAGCAGTTCTTC
. TRBJ1-1 . TRBV6-1 CASSLLGGDTEAFF TGTGCCAGCAGTCTCTTGGGAGGCGACACTGAAGCTTTCTTT
. TRBJ2-7 TRBD2 TRBV5-4 CASSLDVGGPHEQYF TGTGCCAGCAGCTTGGACGTGGGAGGGCCCCACGAGCAGTACTTC
. TRBJ2-7 . TRBV27 CASRGPDYEQYF TGTGCCAGCAGGGGCCCTGACTACGAGCAGTACTTC
. TRBJ2-7 . TRBV7-9 CASSVTEDYEQYF TGTGCCAGCAGTGTGACGGAGGACTACGAGCAGTACTTC
. TRBJ2-3 . TRBV7-2 CASSFGGTGTDTQYF TGTGCCAGCAGCTTCGGTGGGACGGGCACAGATACGCAGTATTTT
. TRBJ1-4 . TRBV19 CASSEQGNLEKLFF TGTGCCAGTAGTGAGCAGGGCAACCTTGAGAAACTGTTTTTT
. TRBJ2-7 . TRBV19 CASSVTGAYEQYF TGTGCCAGTAGTGTGACAGGAGCCTACGAGCAGTACTTC
. TRBJ2-7 . TRBV5-6 CASSGDAYEQYF TGTGCCAGCAGCGGGGACGCCTACGAGCAGTACTTC
. TRBJ2-5 . TRBV7-8 CAGAETQETQYF TGTGCCGGGGCGGAAACCCAAGAGACCCAGTACTTC
once TRBJ2-1 TRBD2 TRBV7-2 CASSYLAGGGEQFF TGTGCCAGCAGCTACCTAGCGGGAGGTGGTGAGCAGTTCTTC
few TRBJ1-1 . TRBV5-1 CASSFNRNTEAFF TGCGCCAGCAGCTTTAACAGGAACACTGAAGCTTTCTTT
. TRBJ2-1 . TRBV5-4 CASSLGPDNEQFF TGTGCCAGCAGCTTGGGGCCCGACAATGAGCAGTTCTTC
. TRBJ1-1 . TRBV6-5 CASKEQGRMNTEAFF TGTGCCAGCAAGGAGCAGGGGCGGATGAACACTGAAGCTTTCTTT
. TRBJ2-7 TRBD2 TRBV30 CAWRVAGSSYEQYF TGTGCCTGGAGGGTAGCGGGGAGCTCCTACGAGCAGTACTTC
. TRBJ2-3 TRBD1 TRBV5-6 CASSNGQGGYLDTQYF TGTGCCAGCAGCAATGGACAGGGGGGTTACCTAGATACGCAGTATTTT
. TRBJ1-3 . TRBV14 CASSQAAPGNTIYF TGTGCCAGCAGCCAAGCAGCCCCTGGAAACACCATATATTTT
. TRBJ1-1 TRBD1 TRBV11-2 CASSLGTGREAFF TGTGCCAGCAGCTTGGGGACAGGGCGGGAAGCTTTCTTT
. TRBJ2-3 TRBD2 TRBV5-1 CASSLESGGATDTQYF TGCGCCAGCAGCTTAGAAAGCGGGGGGGCCACAGATACGCAGTATTTT